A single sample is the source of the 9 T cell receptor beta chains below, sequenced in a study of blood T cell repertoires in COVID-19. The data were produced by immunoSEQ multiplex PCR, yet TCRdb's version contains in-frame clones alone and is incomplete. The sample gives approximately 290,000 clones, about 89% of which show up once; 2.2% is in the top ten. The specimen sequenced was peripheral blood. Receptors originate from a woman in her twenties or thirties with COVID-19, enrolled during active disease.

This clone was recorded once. The CDR3 region is CASSAGLEGDTQYF. The CDR3 DNA reads as TGCGCCAGCAGTGCAGGACTAGAAGGAGATACGCAGTATTTT. The chain employs TRBV10-1 and TRBJ2-3, with TRBD2 matching 7 bases. V was clipped by 4 bases and J by 5 bases; unmatched bases: 6. Germline CDR1 is WNHNN and CDR2 is SYGVQD (reference sequence). This CDR3 region has 14 residues.

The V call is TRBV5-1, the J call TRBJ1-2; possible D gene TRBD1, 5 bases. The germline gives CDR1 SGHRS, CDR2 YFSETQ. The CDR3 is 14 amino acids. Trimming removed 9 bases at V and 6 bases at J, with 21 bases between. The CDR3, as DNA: TGCGCCACCAAACCAGGGTTTCAATCGGATGGCTACACCTTC. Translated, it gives CATKPGFQSDGYTF.

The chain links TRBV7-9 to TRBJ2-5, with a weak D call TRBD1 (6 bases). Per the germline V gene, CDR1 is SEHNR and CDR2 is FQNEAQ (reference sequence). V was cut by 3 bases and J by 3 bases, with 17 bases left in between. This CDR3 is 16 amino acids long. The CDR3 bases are TGTGCCAGCAGCTTTTTACAGGGCCGTTGGGAAGAGACCCAGTACTTC. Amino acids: CASSFLQGRWEETQYF.

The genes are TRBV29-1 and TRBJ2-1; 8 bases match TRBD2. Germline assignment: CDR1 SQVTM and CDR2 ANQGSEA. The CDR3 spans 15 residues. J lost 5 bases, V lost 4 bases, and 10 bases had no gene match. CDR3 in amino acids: CSVGVLAGRNNEQFF. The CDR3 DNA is TGCAGCGTTGGCGTTTTAGCGGGAAGAAACAATGAGCAGTTCTTC.

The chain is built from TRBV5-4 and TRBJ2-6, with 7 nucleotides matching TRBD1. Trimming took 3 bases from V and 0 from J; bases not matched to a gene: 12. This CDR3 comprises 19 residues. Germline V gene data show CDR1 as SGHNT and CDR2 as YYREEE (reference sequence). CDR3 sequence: CASSWVPGQPRSGANVLTF. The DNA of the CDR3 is TGTGCCAGCAGCTGGGTACCGGGACAGCCCCGCTCTGGGGCCAACGTCCTGACTTTC.

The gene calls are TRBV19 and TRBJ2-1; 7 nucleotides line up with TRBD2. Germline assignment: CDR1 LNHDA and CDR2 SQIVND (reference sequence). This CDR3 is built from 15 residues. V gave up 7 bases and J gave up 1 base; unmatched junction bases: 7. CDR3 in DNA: TGTGCCAGTAACCTGGCGGGGGTGTCCTACAATGAGCAGTTCTTC. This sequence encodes CASNLAGVSYNEQFF.

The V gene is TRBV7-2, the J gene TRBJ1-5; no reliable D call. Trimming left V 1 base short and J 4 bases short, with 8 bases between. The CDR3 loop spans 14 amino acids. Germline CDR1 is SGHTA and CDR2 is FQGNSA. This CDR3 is CASSLGGKNQPQHF. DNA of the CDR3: TGTGCCAGCAGCTTAGGCGGGAAGAATCAGCCCCAGCATTTT.

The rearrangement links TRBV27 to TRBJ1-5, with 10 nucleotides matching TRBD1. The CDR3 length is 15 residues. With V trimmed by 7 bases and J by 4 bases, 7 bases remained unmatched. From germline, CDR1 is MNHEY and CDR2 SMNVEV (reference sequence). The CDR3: CASNPTGGENQPQHF. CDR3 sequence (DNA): TGTGCCAGCAACCCGACAGGGGGCGAAAATCAGCCCCAGCATTTT.

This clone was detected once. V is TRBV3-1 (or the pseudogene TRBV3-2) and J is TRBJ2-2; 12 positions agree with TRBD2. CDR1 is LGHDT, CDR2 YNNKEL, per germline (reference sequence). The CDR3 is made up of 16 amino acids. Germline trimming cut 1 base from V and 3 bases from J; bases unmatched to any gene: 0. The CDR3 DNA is TGTGCCAGCAGCCAAGGACTAGCGGGAGACACCGGGGAGCTGTTTTTT. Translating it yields CASSQGLAGDTGELFF.